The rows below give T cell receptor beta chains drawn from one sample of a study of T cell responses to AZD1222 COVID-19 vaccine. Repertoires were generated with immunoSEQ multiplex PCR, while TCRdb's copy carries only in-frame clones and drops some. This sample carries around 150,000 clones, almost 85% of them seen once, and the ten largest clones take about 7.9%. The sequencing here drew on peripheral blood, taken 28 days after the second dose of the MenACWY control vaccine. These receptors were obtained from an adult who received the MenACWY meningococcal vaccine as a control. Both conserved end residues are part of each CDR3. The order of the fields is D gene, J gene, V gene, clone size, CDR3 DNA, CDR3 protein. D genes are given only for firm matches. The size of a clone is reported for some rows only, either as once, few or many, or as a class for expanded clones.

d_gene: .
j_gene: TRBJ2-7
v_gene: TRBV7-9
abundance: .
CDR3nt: TGTGCCAGCAGCCGGGGACATAGGGAGCAGTACTTC
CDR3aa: CASSRGHREQYF

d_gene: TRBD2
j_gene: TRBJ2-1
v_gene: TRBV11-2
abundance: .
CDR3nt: TGTGCCAGCACCGTTACTAGCGGGAGCTATGAGCAGTTCTTC
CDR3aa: CASTVTSGSYEQFF

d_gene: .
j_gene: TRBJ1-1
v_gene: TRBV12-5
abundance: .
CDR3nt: TGTGCTAGTGGGACAGGACAGAACACTGAAGCTTTCTTT
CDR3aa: CASGTGQNTEAFF

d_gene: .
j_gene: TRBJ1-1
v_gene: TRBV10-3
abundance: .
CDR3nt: TGTGCCATCAGTGGTACAGTTGTCACCATGAACACTGAAGCTTTCTTT
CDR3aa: CAISGTVVTMNTEAFF

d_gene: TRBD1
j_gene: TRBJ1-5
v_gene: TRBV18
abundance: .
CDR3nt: TGTGCCAGCTCACCAAGGGACAGTAGCAATCAGCCCCAGCATTTT
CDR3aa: CASSPRDSSNQPQHF

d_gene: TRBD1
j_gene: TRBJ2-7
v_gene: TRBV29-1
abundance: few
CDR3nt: TGCAGCGTCGAGACAGGGGGTCGGTACGAGCAGTACTTC
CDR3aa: CSVETGGRYEQYF

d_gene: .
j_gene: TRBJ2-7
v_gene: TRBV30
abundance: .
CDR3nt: TGTGCCTGGGGACTATGGGGGGAGCAAACTTACGAGCAGTACTTC
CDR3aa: CAWGLWGEQTYEQYF

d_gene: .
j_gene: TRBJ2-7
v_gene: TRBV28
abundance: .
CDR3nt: TGTGCCAGCAGTTTACAGGGGGGAAAGCAGTACTTC
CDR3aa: CASSLQGGKQYF

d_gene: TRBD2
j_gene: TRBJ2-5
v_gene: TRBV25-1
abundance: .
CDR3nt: TGTGCCAGCAGTCGATGGACTAGCGGGAGTTCTGAGACCCAGTACTTC
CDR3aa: CASSRWTSGSSETQYF

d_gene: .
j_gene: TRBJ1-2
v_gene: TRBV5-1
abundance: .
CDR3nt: TGCGCCAGCAGCTTGGCTCCGACAGTTGTTGACTATGGCTACACCTTC
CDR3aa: CASSLAPTVVDYGYTF

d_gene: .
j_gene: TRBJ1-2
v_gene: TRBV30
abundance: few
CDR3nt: TGTGCCTGGAGTACCCCCGGTGGCTACACCTTC
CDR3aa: CAWSTPGGYTF

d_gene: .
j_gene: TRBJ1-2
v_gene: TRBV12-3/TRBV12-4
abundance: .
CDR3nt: TGTGCCAGCAGCTTACTGGATGGCTACACCTTC
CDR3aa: CASSLLDGYTF

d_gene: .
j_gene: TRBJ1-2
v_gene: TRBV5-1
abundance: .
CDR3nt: TGCGCCAGCAGCCCTAACGTCGGGGTCAATGGCTACACCTTC
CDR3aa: CASSPNVGVNGYTF

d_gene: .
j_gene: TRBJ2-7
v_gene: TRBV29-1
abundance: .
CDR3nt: TGCAGCGTTGTTGGCTCCTACGAGCAGTACTTC
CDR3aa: CSVVGSYEQYF

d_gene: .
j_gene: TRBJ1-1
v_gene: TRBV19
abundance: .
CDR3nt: TGTGCCAGTAGTATAGCGGGCAGGAGATTGAACACTGAAGCTTTCTTT
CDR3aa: CASSIAGRRLNTEAFF

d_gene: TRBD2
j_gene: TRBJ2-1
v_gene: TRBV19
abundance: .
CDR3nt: TGTGCCAGTAGCAAACTAGCGGGGGGGTACAATGAGCAGTTCTTC
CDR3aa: CASSKLAGGYNEQFF

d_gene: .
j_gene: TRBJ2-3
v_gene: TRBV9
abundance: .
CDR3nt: TGTGCCAGCAGCGTAGGATTCGGCACAGATACGCAGTATTTT
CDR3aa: CASSVGFGTDTQYF

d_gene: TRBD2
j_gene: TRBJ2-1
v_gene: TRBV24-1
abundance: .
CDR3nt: TGTGCCACCAGTGATGGGAGACTAGCGGGCAATGAGCAGTTCTTC
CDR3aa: CATSDGRLAGNEQFF

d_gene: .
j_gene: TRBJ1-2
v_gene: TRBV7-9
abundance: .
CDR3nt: TGTGCCAGCAGCTTCCCCGCCGGGCTAGACTATGGCTACACCTTC
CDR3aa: CASSFPAGLDYGYTF

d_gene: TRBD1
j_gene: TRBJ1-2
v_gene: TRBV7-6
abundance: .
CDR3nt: TGTGCCAGCAGCTTAGCCAGGACAGGGAGGCCCTACACCTTC
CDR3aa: CASSLARTGRPYTF

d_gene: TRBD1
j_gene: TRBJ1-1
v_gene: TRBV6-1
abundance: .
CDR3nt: TGTGCCAGCAGTGAAGGATCGTGGGGACAGAAAGCTTTCTTT
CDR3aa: CASSEGSWGQKAFF

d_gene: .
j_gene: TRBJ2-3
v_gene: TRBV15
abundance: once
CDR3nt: TGTGCCACCAGCAGAGAAGGGCAGGGTGGCTCAATCACAGATACGCAGTATTTT
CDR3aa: CATSREGQGGSITDTQYF

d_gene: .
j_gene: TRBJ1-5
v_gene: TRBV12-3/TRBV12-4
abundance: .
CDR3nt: TGTGCCAGCAGTTTCCAGTACAATCAGCCCCAGCATTTT
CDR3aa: CASSFQYNQPQHF

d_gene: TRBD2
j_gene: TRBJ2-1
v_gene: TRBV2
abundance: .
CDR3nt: TGTGCCAGCATAGGGGCTCTAGCGGCTCACAATGAGCAGTTCTTC
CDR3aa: CASIGALAAHNEQFF

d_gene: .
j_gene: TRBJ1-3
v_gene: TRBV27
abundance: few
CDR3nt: TGTGCCAGCAGTCCCTTATCGGGGATGAACACCATATATTTT
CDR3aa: CASSPLSGMNTIYF

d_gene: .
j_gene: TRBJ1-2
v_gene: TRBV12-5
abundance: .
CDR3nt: TGTGCTAGTGGTTTTGGAGGCTATGGCTACACCTTC
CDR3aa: CASGFGGYGYTF

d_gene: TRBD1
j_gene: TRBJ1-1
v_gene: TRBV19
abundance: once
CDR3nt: TGTGCCAGCAGGACAGGGGGCTACACTGAAGCTTTCTTT
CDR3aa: CASRTGGYTEAFF

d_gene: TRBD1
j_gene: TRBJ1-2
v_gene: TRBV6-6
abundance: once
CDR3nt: TGTGCCAGCAGCCCTGACAGGGCTGGCTATGGCTACACCTTC
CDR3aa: CASSPDRAGYGYTF

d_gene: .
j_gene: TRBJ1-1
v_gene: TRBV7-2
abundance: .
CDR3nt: TGTGCCAGCAGCTCCACAGGGACTAGCACTGAAGCTTTCTTT
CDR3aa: CASSSTGTSTEAFF

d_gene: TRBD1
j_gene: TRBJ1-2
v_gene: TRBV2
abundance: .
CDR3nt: TGTGCCAGCAGTGTTGACAGGGTTGTAGACTATGGCTACACCTTC
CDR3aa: CASSVDRVVDYGYTF

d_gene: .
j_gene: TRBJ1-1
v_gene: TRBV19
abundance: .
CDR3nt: TGTGCCAGTAGCACCCAGTGGTCAGTCCACACTGAAGCTTTCTTT
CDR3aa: CASSTQWSVHTEAFF

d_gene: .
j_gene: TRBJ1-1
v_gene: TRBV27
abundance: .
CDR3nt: TGTGCCAGCAGTTCAGGGAGGGGAGTGAACACTGAAGCTTTCTTT
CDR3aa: CASSSGRGVNTEAFF

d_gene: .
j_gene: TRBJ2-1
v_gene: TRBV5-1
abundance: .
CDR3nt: TGCGCCAGCAGCCCCGGGACTCAATACAATGAGCAGTTCTTC
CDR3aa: CASSPGTQYNEQFF

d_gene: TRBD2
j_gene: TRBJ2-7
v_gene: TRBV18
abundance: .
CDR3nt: TGTGCCAGCTCAGAAACGGCGGGGGGCTACGAGCAGTACTTC
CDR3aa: CASSETAGGYEQYF

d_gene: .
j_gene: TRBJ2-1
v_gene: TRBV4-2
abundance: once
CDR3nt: TGTGCCAGCAGCCGCCGGGGAGCTCCGAATGAGCAGTTCTTC
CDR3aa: CASSRRGAPNEQFF

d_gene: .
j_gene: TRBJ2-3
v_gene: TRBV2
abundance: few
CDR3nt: TGTGCCAGCAGTGAATTGGGCGATACGCAGTATTTT
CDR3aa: CASSELGDTQYF

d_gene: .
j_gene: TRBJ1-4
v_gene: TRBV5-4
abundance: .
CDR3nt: TGTGCCAGCAGGGCGGGGGGGGATGAAAAACTGTTTTTT
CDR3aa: CASRAGGDEKLFF

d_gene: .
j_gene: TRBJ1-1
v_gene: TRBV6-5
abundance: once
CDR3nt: TGTGCCAGCATGGGTTTTATGAACACTGAAGCTTTCTTT
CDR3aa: CASMGFMNTEAFF

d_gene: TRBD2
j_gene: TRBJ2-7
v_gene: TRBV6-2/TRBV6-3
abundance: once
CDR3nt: TGTGCCAGCAGTTACCGGGCTAGCGGGAGCCCCTACGAGCAGTACTTC
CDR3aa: CASSYRASGSPYEQYF

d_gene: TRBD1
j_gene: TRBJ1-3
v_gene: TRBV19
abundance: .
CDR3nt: TGTGCCAGTAGATCGGGACAGAACTCTGGAAACACCATATATTTT
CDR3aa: CASRSGQNSGNTIYF

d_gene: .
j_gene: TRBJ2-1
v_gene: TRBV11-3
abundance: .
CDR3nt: TGTGCCAGCAGCTTACGGAACTCCTACAATGAGCAGTTCTTC
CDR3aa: CASSLRNSYNEQFF

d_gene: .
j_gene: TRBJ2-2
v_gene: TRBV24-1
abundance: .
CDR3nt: TGTGCCACCAGTGCCCTAACCACCGGGGAGCTGTTTTTT
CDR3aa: CATSALTTGELFF

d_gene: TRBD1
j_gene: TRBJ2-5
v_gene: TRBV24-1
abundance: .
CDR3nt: TGTGCCACCAGTGACCGGGACAGCCGGAAAGAGACCCAGTACTTC
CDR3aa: CATSDRDSRKETQYF

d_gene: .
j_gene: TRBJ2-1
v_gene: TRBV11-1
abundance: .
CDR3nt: TGTGCCAGCAGCCCAAAGGGGACTTTTTCCTACAATGAGCAGTTCTTC
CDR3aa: CASSPKGTFSYNEQFF

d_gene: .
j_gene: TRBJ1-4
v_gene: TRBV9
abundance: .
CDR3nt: TGTGCCAGCAGCGTAGGGGTCGGCTCTAATGAAAAACTGTTTTTT
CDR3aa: CASSVGVGSNEKLFF

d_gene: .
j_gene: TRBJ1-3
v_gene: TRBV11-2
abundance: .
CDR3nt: TGTGCCAGCAGCCAAGCGGCTGGAAACACCATATATTTT
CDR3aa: CASSQAAGNTIYF

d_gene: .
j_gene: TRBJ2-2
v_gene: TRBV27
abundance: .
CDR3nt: TGTGCCAGCAGTGAGCTGACCATGTGGTTTCAGGGGAACACCGGGGAGCTGTTTTTT
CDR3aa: CASSELTMWFQGNTGELFF

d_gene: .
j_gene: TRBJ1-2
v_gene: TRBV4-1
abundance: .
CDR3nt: TGCGCCAGCAGCCAAGTTAACAGGGTTCCCCCCGGCTACACCTTC
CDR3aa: CASSQVNRVPPGYTF

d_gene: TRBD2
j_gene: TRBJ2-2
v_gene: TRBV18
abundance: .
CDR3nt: TGTGCCAGCTCACCACCGATGGCTAGCGGGAGGCCCGGGGAGCTGTTTTTT
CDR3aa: CASSPPMASGRPGELFF

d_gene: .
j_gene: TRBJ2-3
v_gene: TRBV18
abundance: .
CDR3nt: TGTGCCAGCTCACCACCGAGTGCTTTCACAGATACGCAGTATTTT
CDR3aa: CASSPPSAFTDTQYF

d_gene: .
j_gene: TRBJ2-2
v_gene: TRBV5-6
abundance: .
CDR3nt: TGTGCCAGCAGCAGACTAGGGGAGCTGTTTTTT
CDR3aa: CASSRLGELFF

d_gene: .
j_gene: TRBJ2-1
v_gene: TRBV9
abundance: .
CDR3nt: TGTGCCAGCAGCGTAGCTACCCAGGGCAACTACAATGAGCAGTTCTTC
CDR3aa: CASSVATQGNYNEQFF

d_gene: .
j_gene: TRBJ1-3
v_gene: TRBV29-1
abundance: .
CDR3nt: TGCAGCGCGGACCTCTTCGGTGGAAACACCATATATTTT
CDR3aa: CSADLFGGNTIYF

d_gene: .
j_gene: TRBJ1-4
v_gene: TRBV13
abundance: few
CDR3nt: TGTGCCAGCAGCCGACAAGGCCATAATGAAAAACTGTTTTTT
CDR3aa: CASSRQGHNEKLFF

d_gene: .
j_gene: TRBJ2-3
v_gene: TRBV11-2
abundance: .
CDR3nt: TGTGCCAGCAGCTTAGTAGCACAGGGAATCGATACGCAGTATTTT
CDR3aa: CASSLVAQGIDTQYF

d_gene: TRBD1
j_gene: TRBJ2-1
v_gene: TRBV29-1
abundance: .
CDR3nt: TGCAGCGTTGAAGGACAGGGGGGGTTTGGTTTTCTCCCTGGGAATGAGCAGTTCTTC
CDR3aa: CSVEGQGGFGFLPGNEQFF

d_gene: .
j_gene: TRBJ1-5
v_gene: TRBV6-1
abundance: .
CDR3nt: TGTGCCAGCATCATCGTCGGGGGTCAGCCCCAGCATTTT
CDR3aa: CASIIVGGQPQHF

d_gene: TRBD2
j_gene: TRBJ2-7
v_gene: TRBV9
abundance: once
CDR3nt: TGTGCCAGCAGCGTAGGCCTAGCGGGAGTCGACGAGCAGTACTTC
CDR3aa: CASSVGLAGVDEQYF

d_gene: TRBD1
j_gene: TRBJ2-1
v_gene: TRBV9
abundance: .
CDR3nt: TGTGCCAGCAGCGCGGGGGGACAGGGGGTCTACAATGAGCAGTTCTTC
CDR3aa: CASSAGGQGVYNEQFF

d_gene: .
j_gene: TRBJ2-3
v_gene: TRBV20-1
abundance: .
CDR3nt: TGCAGTGCTAGTCTGGGATCTAGCACAGATACGCAGTATTTT
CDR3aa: CSASLGSSTDTQYF